The entry that follows covers one TCR beta chain sequence. Two consecutive negative NP/OP PCR tests, clearance, or resolved symptoms defined Cohort 3 recovery. The repertoire was sequenced with immunoSEQ multiplex PCR; TCRdb's copy has only in-frame clones and lacks some. The sample yields a few hundred thousand clones, roughly 90% seen once. This CDR3 is 15 amino acids long. The J segment lost 5 bases and the V segment lost 5 bases, leaving 7 bases of the junction unmatched. CDR1 is SGHDT and CDR2 is YYEEEE in the germline V gene. The source of the sample is a study of blood T cell repertoires in COVID-19. Study summary: Spain, Italy and the United States supplied samples that represented acute and convalescent COVID-19.

The chain uses TRBV5-6 and TRBJ2-7; 13 bases are shared with TRBD2. The clonotype was recovered from a woman aged 40-49 years who had recovered from COVID-19. What was sequenced was PBMCs or T cells enriched from blood (not recorded which). CDR3 protein: CASSFTSGGAHEQYF. The DNA for the CDR3 is TGTGCCAGCAGTTTTACTAGCGGGGGGGCCCACGAGCAGTACTTC.